This passage covers 4 T cell receptor beta chains from one sample sequenced in a study of cytomegalovirus exposure and HLA in healthy donors. Primers for the PCR totalled 60 Vbeta and 13 Jbeta. Profiled with immunoSEQ multiplex PCR; TCRdb holds only in-frame clones, not every one. This table has 140,000 to 150,000 clones, about 82% appearing once. The sequenced sample consisted of PBMCs. These TCRs come from a male donor in good health and CMV-seronegative.

The gene calls are TRBV19 and TRBJ2-4; 8 nucleotides align to TRBD2. V trimming: 5 bases; J trimming: 7 bases; junction bases outside the gene matches: 10. The CDR3 extends over 15 amino acids. Germline CDR1 reads LNHDA; CDR2 reads SQIVND (reference sequence). The CDR3 DNA sequence: TGTGCCAGTAGTTCCCCGGGACTAGGCGGTAACATTCAGTACTTC. It yields the protein CASSSPGLGGNIQYF.

The chain combines TRBV7-9 with TRBJ2-1, with 9 bases fitting TRBD2. The CDR3 covers 15 residues. J lost 5 bases, V lost 7 bases, and 9 bases had no gene match. The V gene's germline CDR1 is SEHNR and CDR2 FQNEAQ (reference sequence). This CDR3 reads CASNQRTSEHNEQFF. The CDR3 DNA reads as TGTGCCAGCAACCAGAGGACTAGCGAACACAATGAGCAGTTCTTC.

J is TRBJ2-5 and V is TRBV2; 8 bases match TRBD2. This CDR3 has 14 residues. Germline CDR1 reads SNHLY; CDR2 reads FYNNEI. V lost 4 bases, J lost 3 bases, and 4 bases stayed unmatched. The CDR3 loop reads CASSVERGKETQYF. The CDR3 nucleotides read TGTGCCAGCAGTGTGGAGCGGGGGAAAGAGACCCAGTACTTC.

The V and J genes are TRBV5-6 and TRBJ2-3; D gene ambiguous. Trimming pared 6 bases from V and 6 bases from J, leaving 8 bases between. Per germline, CDR1 SGHDT and CDR2 YYEEEE. This CDR3 has 11 amino acids. Here the CDR3 reads CASTTGDTQYF. The CDR3 region has the DNA TGTGCCAGCACGACCGGGGATACGCAGTATTTT.